This passage covers 24 T cell receptor beta chains from one sample sequenced in a study of control samples from healthy donors and cancer patients. The method was immunoSEQ multiplex PCR; TCRdb's version includes in-frame clones alone and lacks a portion of them. The table lists 130,000 or so clones, around 94% of them singletons. Sequencing input: PBMCs. Source of these receptors: a man aged 55 to 70 with colorectal cancer.

This sequence joins TRBV27 and TRBJ2-7, with TRBD2 identical over 11 bases. Germline loops: CDR1 MNHEY, CDR2 SMNVEV (reference sequence). V was clipped by 2 bases and J by 2 bases; unmatched bases: 5. The CDR3 extends over 16 amino acids. CDR3 DNA sequence: TGTGCCAGCAGTTTAACTAGCGGGGGACCTACCTACGAGCAGTACTTC. Amino acid sequence: CASSLTSGGPTYEQYF.

The V and J genes are TRBV10-2 and TRBJ1-1, with D possibly TRBD1 on 5 matching bases. There are 13 residues in the CDR3. V lost 5 bases, J lost 4 bases, and 11 bases lay in between. Germline assignment: CDR1 WSHSY and CDR2 SAAADI. For the CDR3, the DNA is TGCGCCAGCAGTTCAGGGTTGGGCACTGAAGCTTTCTTT. The encoded protein is CASSSGLGTEAFF.

The V gene is TRBV6-4, the J gene TRBJ2-2; D ambiguous. Germline CDR1 and CDR2: MRHNA and SNTAGT. Trimming removed 3 bases from V and 5 bases from J, with 7 bases in between. This CDR3 has 13 residues. CDR3 nucleotides: TGTGCCAGCAGTGAGACGATTACCGGGGAGCTGTTTTTT. Translation gives CASSETITGELFF.

CDR3 bases: TGTGCCACCAGCAATCGGGCTCCGGAGGGCAGTCAGCCCCAGCATTTT. It encodes CATSNRAPEGSQPQHF. The chain recombines TRBV15 with TRBJ1-5, with unresolved D. Germline values: CDR1 LNHNV, CDR2 YYDKDF (reference sequence). The CDR3 spans 16 residues. V lost 4 bases, J lost 6 bases, and 19 bases lay in between.

This clone was seen a few times. The J gene is TRBJ2-7, the V gene TRBV11-2, with D hard to call. This CDR3 spans 15 amino acids. Deletions cut 4 bases from V and 4 bases from J, with 17 bases between. Germline values: CDR1 SGHAT, CDR2 FQNNGV. The CDR3 loop is CASSWSSQTQYEQYF. The CDR3 bases are TGTGCCAGCAGCTGGAGCAGCCAGACGCAATACGAGCAGTACTTC.

The V gene is TRBV3-1 (or the pseudogene TRBV3-2), the J gene TRBJ1-4; D gene uncertain. This CDR3 comprises 15 residues. V dropped 5 bases and J dropped 3 bases, with 13 bases sitting between them. The germline gives CDR1 LGHDT, CDR2 YNNKEL (reference sequence). CDR3 residues: CASSNRPNPNEKLFF. CDR3 DNA sequence: TGTGCCAGCAGCAATCGCCCCAACCCTAATGAAAAACTGTTTTTT.

As concerns this clone: A read error may explain this, as a much larger clone is one base away. The gene calls are TRBV28 and TRBJ1-5; D not resolved. This CDR3 is 13 amino acids long. Germline loops: CDR1 MDHEN, CDR2 SYDVKM. Deletions cut 3 bases from V and 1 base from J, with 4 bases between. Here the CDR3 reads CASSLGSNQPQHF. In DNA form, the CDR3 reads TGTGCCAGCAGTTTGGGGAGCAATCAGCCCCAGCATTTT. The whole variable domain, remainder taken from reference TRBV28 and TRBJ1-5, is DVKVTQSSRYLVKRTGEKVFLECVQDMDHENMFWYRQDPGLGLRLIYFSYDVKMKEKGDIPEGYSVSREKKERFSLILESASTNQTSMYLCASSLGSNQPQHFGDGTRLSIL.

This clone has a single count. The chain recombines TRBV10-3 with TRBJ2-3; a weak D match, TRBD1 (6 bases). V was clipped by 2 bases and J by 5 bases, with 11 bases between them. The CDR3 extends over 14 amino acids. Germline V gene sequence: CDR1 ENHRY, CDR2 SYGVKD. DNA for the CDR3: TGTGCCATCAGTGAGGTTTTACAGGGAGATACGCAGTATTTT. Translating gives CAISEVLQGDTQYF.

The chain carries TRBV6-2 or TRBV6-3 and TRBJ2-1, with D hard to call. The V and J ends lost 5 bases and 4 bases respectively, with 15 bases between them. Looked up from germline, CDR1 is MNHEY and CDR2 is SVGEGT. The CDR3 totals 15 residues. CDR3 loop: CASSPVVVEYNEQFF. The CDR3 DNA follows: TGTGCCAGCAGTCCCGTGGTGGTGGAGTACAATGAGCAGTTCTTC.

The chain links TRBV20-1 to TRBJ1-2, with D maybe TRBD1 (5 bases). The V gene lost 2 bases and the J gene lost 8 bases, with 9 bases spanning the gap. CDR3 length: 11 amino acids. Germline lookup yields CDR1 DFQATT and CDR2 SNEGSKA (reference sequence). The CDR3 sequence: CSARSGYGYTF. The CDR3 coding sequence is TGCAGTGCTAGATCAGGGTACGGCTACACCTTC.

The rearrangement joins TRBV5-4 to TRBJ2-3; no clear D. Germline-derived CDR1 and CDR2 are SGHNT and YYREEE (reference sequence). This CDR3 is built from 16 residues. Trimming shortened V by 0 bases and J by 0 bases, and 11 bases separated the two germline ends. This CDR3 reads CASSLDTITSTDTQYF. For the CDR3, the DNA is TGTGCCAGCAGCTTGGACACAATAACTAGCACAGATACGCAGTATTTT.

The V and J genes are TRBV28 and TRBJ1-5; D is undetermined. This CDR3 comprises 13 residues. Per germline, CDR1 MDHEN and CDR2 SYDVKM. Trimming left V 8 bases short and J 12 bases short, with 20 bases between. The CDR3 DNA follows: TGTGCCAGCGTAAAATACCCCCGGCAGGACCAGCATTTT. Its protein product is CASVKYPRQDQHF.

The CDR3 sequence is CASSRGLPEAFF. DNA for the CDR3: TGTGCCAGCAGCAGAGGGCTACCTGAAGCTTTCTTT. The V and J genes are TRBV7-2 and TRBJ1-1; D gene uncertain. The V gene's germline CDR1 is SGHTA and CDR2 FQGNSA. The germline V and J ends were trimmed by 5 bases and 6 bases, with 10 bases remaining between them. This CDR3 spans 12 amino acids. The full variable domain, completed using reference TRBV7-2 and TRBJ1-1, is GAGVSQSPSNKVTEKGKDVELRCDPISGHTALYWYRQSLGQGLEFLIYFQGNSAPDKSGLPSDRFSAERTGGSVSTLTIQRTQQEDSAVYLCASSRGLPEAFFGQGTRLTVV.

The chain combines TRBV20-1 with TRBJ2-1, with TRBD2 matching over 7 bases. Germline loops: CDR1 DFQATT, CDR2 SNEGSKA (reference sequence). J gave up 6 bases and V 3 bases, and 8 bases lay outside the gene matches. This CDR3 region has 14 residues. The CDR3 coding sequence is TGCAGTGCTAGTTTGGCGCGGGGGTTCAATGAGCAGTTCTTC. It is translated as CSASLARGFNEQFF.

This chain joins TRBV3-1 (or the pseudogene TRBV3-2) and TRBJ2-3, with TRBD2 matching over 9 bases. V lost 0 bases and J lost 10; bases outside the gene matches: 8. CDR1 is LGHDT and CDR2 is YNNKEL in the germline V gene (reference sequence). This CDR3 is 15 amino acids long. The CDR3 nucleotides read TGTGCCAGCAGCCAAGATGCGGCTAGCGGGGCCTCGCAGTATTTT. Amino acid sequence: CASSQDAASGASQYF.

This clone is a singleton in its sample. The chain employs TRBV3-1 (or the pseudogene TRBV3-2) and TRBJ2-5, with TRBD2 as a possible D gene (5 bases). Trimming left V 1 base short and J 2 bases short, with 11 bases between. In germline, CDR1 is LGHDT, CDR2 YNNKEL (reference sequence). The CDR3 totals 15 residues. CDR3 nucleotides: TGTGCCAGCAGCCAAGTGAACGGGGAACAAGAGACCCAGTACTTC. It translates to CASSQVNGEQETQYF.

The chain employs TRBV6-6 and TRBJ2-1, with D perhaps matching TRBD2 (6 bases). This CDR3 comprises 14 residues. Germline V lookup: CDR1 MNHNY, CDR2 SVGAGI (reference sequence). The V end was cut by 11 bases, the J end by 0 bases, with 14 bases between. DNA of the CDR3: TGTGCCGGAGGGGCGGGGAGCTCCTACAATGAGCAGTTCTTC. Its protein product is CAGGAGSSYNEQFF.

The chain uses TRBV19 and TRBJ1-2; tentatively, D is TRBD1 (6 bases). Trimming stripped 5 bases from V and 5 bases from J, with 18 bases between. The CDR3 extends over 15 amino acids. Per the germline V gene, CDR1 is LNHDA and CDR2 is SQIVND (reference sequence). The DNA for the CDR3 is TGTGCCAGTAGTGTCGGACAGATGAGGGGTTATGGCTACACCTTC. As protein: CASSVGQMRGYGYTF.

V and J are TRBV4-3 and TRBJ2-2; no definite D call. CDR1 is LGHNA and CDR2 is YSLEER in the germline V gene. Trimming removed 3 bases at V and 6 bases at J, with 11 bases between. The CDR3 contains 14 residues. CDR3 region: CASSQLTGAGELFF. For the CDR3, the DNA is TGCGCCAGCAGCCAGCTCACCGGCGCCGGGGAGCTGTTTTTT.

The chain uses TRBV18 and TRBJ1-2, with no clear D. In germline, CDR1 is KGHSH, CDR2 LQKENI. The length of the CDR3 is 13 residues. Between the trimmed V and J ends, which lost 3 bases and 4 bases, there was a span of 9 bases. The CDR3 here is CASSPNSGYGYTF. CDR3 in DNA: TGTGCCAGCTCACCCAACAGCGGCTATGGCTACACCTTC.

The CDR3 bases are TGTGCCAGCAGTTGGGACAGGGCCACTGAAGCTTTCTTT. This codes for CASSWDRATEAFF. V gene TRBV12-3 or TRBV12-4 combines with J gene TRBJ1-1; 9 nucleotides align to TRBD1. CDR3 length: 13 amino acids. Unmatched junction bases numbered 1, after V lost 4 bases and J lost 4 bases.

This rearrangement joins TRBV5-1 to TRBJ2-5; either TRBD1 or TRBD2 may supply D (5 bases each). CDR3 length: 13 residues. Germline CDR1 and CDR2: SGHRS and YFSETQ. V lost 2 bases, J lost 5 bases, and 10 bases lay in between. This CDR3 is CASSFRRDETQYF. The CDR3 DNA is TGCGCCAGCAGCTTCCGCAGGGACGAGACCCAGTACTTC.

The chain joins TRBV5-1 to TRBJ1-5; D gene uncertain. From germline, CDR1 is SGHRS and CDR2 YFSETQ. The V and J ends lost 0 bases and 0 bases respectively, with 7 bases between them. This CDR3 is built from 15 residues. CDR3 residues: CASSLEDPSNQPQHF. CDR3 in DNA: TGCGCCAGCAGCTTGGAGGACCCTAGCAATCAGCCCCAGCATTTT.

The CDR3 DNA follows: TGTGCCAGCAGCCAAGAGGGAGCTCGCAGAGAGACCCAGTACTTC. Translation gives CASSQEGARRETQYF. The V call is TRBV3-1 (or the pseudogene TRBV3-2), the J call TRBJ2-5; TRBD2 is a possible D gene (5 bases). V lost 0 bases to trimming and J lost 4 bases, with 12 bases between them. This CDR3 contains 15 residues. CDR1 is LGHDT and CDR2 is YNNKEL in the germline V gene (reference sequence).